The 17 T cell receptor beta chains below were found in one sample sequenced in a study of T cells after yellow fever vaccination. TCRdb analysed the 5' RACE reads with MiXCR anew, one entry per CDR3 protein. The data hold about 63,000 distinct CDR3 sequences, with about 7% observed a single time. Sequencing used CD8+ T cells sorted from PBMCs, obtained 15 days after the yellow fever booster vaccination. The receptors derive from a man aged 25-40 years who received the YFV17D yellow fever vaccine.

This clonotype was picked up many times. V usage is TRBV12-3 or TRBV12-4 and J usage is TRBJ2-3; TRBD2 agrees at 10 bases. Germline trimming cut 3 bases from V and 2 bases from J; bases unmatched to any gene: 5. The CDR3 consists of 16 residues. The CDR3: CASSFELAGSTDTQYF. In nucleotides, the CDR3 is TGTGCCAGCAGTTTTGAACTAGCGGGATCCACAGATACGCAGTATTTT.

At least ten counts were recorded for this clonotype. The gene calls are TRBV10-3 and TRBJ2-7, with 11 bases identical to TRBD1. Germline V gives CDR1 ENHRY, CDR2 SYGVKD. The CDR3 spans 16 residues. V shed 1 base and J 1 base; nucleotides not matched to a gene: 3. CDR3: CAISELRDRGSYEQYF. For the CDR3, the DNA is TGTGCCATCAGTGAGTTAAGGGACAGGGGGTCCTACGAGCAGTACTTC.

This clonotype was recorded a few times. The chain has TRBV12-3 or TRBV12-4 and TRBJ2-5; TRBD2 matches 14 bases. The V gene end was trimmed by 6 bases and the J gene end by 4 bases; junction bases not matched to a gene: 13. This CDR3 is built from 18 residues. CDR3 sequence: CASSPWGGLAGGRETQYF. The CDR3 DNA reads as TGTGCCAGCAGCCCTTGGGGCGGACTAGCGGGGGGACGAGAGACCCAGTACTTC.

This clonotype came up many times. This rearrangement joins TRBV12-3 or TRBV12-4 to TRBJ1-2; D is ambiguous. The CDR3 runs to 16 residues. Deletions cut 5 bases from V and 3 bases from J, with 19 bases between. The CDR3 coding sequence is TGTGCCAGCAGTCCAATCCTAGGACGGAGCGACTATGGCTACACCTTC. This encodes CASSPILGRSDYGYTF.

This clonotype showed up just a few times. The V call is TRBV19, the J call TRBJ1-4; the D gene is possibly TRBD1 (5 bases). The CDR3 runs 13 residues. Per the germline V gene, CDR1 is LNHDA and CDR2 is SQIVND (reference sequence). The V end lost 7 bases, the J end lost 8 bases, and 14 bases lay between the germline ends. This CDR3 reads CASTSGLREKLFF. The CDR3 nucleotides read TGTGCCAGTACCTCGGGACTCCGAGAAAAACTGTTTTTT.

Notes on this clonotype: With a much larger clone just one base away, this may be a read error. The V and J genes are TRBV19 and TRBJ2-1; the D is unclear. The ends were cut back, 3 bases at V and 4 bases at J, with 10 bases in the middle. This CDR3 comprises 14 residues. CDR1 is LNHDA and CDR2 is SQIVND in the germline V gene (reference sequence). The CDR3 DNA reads TGTGCCAGTAGTATGGTCGAGACTTACAATGAGCAGTTCTTC. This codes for CASSMVETYNEQFF.

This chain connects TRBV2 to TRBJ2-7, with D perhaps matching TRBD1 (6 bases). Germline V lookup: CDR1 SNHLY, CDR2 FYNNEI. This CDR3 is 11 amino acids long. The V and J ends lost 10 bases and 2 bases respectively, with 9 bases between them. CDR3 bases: TGTGCCATCCAGGGGCCCTACGAGCAGTACTTC. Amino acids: CAIQGPYEQYF.

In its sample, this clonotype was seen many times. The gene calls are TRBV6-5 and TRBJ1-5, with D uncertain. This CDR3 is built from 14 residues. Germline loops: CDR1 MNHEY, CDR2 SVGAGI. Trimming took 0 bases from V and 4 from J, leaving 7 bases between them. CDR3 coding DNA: TGTGCCAGCAGTTACTCATCGGGAAATCAGCCCCAGCATTTT. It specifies CASSYSSGNQPQHF.

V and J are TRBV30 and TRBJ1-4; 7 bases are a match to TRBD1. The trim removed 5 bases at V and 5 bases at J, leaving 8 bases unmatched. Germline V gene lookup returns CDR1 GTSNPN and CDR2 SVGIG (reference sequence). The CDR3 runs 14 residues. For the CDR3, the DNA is TGTGCCTGGGACCTGGGACAGTTAAATGAAAAACTGTTTTTT. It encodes CAWDLGQLNEKLFF.

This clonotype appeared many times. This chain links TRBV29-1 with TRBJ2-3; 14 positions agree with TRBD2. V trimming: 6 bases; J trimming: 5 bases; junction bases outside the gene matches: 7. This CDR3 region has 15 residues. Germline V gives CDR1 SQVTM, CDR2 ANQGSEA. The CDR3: CSVLGTSGRQDTQYF. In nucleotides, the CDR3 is TGCAGCGTACTCGGGACTAGCGGGAGACAAGATACGCAGTATTTT.

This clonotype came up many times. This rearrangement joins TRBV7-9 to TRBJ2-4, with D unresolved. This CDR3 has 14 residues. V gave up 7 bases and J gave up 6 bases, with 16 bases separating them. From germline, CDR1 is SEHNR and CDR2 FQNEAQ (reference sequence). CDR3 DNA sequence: TGTGCCAGCAAGGATGGTAACGGTGGAAACATTCAGTACTTC. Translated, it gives CASKDGNGGNIQYF.

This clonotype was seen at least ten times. The CDR3 spells CASSLPASGSGDTQYF. DNA of the CDR3: TGTGCCAGCAGTTTGCCGGCTAGCGGGAGTGGGGATACGCAGTATTTT. The gene calls are TRBV6-2 or TRBV6-3 and TRBJ2-3; 10 nucleotides line up with TRBD2. The germline gives CDR1 MNHEY, CDR2 SVGEGT. The CDR3 contains 16 residues. V lost 4 bases, J lost 6 bases, and 10 bases stayed unmatched.

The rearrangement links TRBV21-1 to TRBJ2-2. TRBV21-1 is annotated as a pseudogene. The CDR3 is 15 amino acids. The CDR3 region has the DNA TGTGCCAGCAGCCGTGACGGTCCGAACACCGGGGAGCTGTTTTTT. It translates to CASSRDGPNTGELFF.

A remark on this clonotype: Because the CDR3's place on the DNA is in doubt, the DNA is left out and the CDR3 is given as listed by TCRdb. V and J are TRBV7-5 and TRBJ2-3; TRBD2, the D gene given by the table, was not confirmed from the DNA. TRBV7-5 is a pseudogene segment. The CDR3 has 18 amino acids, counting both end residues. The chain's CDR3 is CISVPEAYRAGEKDTQYF.

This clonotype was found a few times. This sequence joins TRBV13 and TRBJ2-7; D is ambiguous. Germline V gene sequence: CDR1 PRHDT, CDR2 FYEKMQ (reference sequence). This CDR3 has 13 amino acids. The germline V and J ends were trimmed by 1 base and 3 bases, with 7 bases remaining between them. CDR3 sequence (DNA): TGTGCCAGCAGCTTAGCTCCTGACTACGAGCAGTACTTC. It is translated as CASSLAPDYEQYF.

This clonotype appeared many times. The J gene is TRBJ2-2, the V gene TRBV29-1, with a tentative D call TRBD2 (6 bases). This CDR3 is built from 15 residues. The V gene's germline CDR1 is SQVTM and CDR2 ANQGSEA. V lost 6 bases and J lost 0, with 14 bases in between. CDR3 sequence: CSVLGTSSNTGELFF. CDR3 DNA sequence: TGCAGCGTCCTTGGGACTTCTTCGAACACCGGGGAGCTGTTTTTT.

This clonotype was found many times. The CDR3: CSCYDTEAFF. The CDR3 coding sequence is TGCAGCTGCTATGACACTGAAGCTTTCTTT. The chain joins TRBV29-1 to TRBJ1-1; D call uncertain. V was cut by 8 bases and J by 3 bases, with 7 bases left in between. This CDR3 contains 10 residues. Germline loops: CDR1 SQVTM, CDR2 ANQGSEA.